The 2 T cell receptor beta chains given below trace back to one sample, sequenced in a study of blood T cells in healthy people across ages. Using a J-beta primer mix together with a sample-barcoded 5' primer, a second PCR was run for 7 to 11 cycles. MiXCR, applied by TCRdb to the 5' RACE reads, yields one record per CDR3 protein. The sample consists of about 770,000 distinct CDR3 sequences, under 45% of them appearing once. The source material was blood. The receptor source for this set is a man aged 55 to 70 in good health.

The chain is built from TRBV6-4 and TRBJ2-3; D perhaps matches TRBD2 (7 bases). Germline assignment: CDR1 MRHNA and CDR2 SNTAGT. This CDR3 region has 15 residues. V gave up 3 bases and J gave up 6 bases, with 16 bases separating them. The CDR3 sequence: CASSERAGARDTQYF. The CDR3 DNA is TGTGCCAGCAGTGAAAGGGCGGGGGCCCGCGATACGCAGTATTTT.

In this sample, this clonotype turned up a few times. The chain has TRBV6-4 and TRBJ1-2; tentatively, D is TRBD1 (6 bases). V lost 11 bases to trimming and J lost 1 base, with 17 bases between them. Germline CDR1 is MRHNA and CDR2 is SNTAGT. CDR3 length: 14 amino acids. CDR3: CAGQPDRSNYGYTF. In DNA form, the CDR3 reads TGTGCCGGACAACCAGACAGGAGTAACTATGGCTACACCTTC.